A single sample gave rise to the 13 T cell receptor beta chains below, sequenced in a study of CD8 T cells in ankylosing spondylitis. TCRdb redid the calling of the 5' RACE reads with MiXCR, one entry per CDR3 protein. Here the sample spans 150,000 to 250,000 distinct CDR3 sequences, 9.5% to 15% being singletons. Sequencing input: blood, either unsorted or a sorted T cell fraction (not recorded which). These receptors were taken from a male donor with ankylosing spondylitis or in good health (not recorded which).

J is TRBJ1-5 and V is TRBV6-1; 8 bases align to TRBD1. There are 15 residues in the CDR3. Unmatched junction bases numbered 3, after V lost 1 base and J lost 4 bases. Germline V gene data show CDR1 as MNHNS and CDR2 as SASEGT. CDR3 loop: CASSEDRGANQPQHF. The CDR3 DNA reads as TGTGCCAGCAGTGAAGACAGGGGGGCGAATCAGCCCCAGCATTTT.

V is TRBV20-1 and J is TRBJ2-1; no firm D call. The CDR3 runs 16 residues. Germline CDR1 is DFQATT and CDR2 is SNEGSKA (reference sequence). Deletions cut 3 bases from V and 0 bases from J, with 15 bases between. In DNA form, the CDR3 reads TGCAGTGCTAGCAAGATCCTTTCCGACTCCTACAATGAGCAGTTCTTC. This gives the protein CSASKILSDSYNEQFF.

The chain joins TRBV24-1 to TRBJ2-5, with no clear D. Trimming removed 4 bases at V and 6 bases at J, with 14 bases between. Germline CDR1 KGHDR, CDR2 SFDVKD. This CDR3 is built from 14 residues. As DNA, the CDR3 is TGTGCCACCAGTGACTCGCGATCCGGCAAGACCCAGTACTTC. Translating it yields CATSDSRSGKTQYF.

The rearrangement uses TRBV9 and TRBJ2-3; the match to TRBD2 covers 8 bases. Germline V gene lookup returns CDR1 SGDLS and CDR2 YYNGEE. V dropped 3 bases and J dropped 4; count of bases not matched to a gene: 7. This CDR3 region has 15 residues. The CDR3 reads CASSASGSVADTQYF. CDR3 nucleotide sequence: TGTGCCAGCAGCGCGAGCGGGAGTGTCGCAGATACGCAGTATTTT.

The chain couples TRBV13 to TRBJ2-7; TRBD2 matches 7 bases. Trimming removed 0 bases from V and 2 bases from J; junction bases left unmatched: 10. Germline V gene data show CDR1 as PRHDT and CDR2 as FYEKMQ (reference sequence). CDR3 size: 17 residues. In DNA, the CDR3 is TGTGCCAGCAGCTTAGGCCCACCGGGACTACACACCTACGAGCAGTACTTC. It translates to CASSLGPPGLHTYEQYF.

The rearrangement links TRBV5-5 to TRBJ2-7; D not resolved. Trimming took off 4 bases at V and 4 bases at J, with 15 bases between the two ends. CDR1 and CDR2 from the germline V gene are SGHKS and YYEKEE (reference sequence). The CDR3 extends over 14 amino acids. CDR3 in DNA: TGTGCCAGCAGCCCCGATATGATCAGATACGAGCAGTACTTC. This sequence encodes CASSPDMIRYEQYF.

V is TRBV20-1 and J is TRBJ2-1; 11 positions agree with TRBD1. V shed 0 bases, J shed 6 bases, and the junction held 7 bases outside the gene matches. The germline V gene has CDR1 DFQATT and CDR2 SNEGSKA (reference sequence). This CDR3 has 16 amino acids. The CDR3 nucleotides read TGCAGTGCTAGAGAGGTCAGGACAGGGGGCCGCAATGAGCAGTTCTTC. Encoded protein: CSAREVRTGGRNEQFF.

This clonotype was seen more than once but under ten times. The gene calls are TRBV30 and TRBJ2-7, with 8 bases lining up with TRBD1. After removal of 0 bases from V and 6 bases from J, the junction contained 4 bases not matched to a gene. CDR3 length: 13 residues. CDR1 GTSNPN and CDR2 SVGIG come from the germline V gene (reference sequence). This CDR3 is CAWSVTGAGEQYF. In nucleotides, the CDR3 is TGTGCCTGGAGTGTGACAGGGGCGGGCGAGCAGTACTTC.

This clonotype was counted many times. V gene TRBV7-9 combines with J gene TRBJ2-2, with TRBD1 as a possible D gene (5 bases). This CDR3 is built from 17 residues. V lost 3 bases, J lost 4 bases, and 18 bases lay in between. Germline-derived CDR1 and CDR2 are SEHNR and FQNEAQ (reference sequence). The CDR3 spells CASSFSAVGRGTGELFF. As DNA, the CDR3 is TGTGCCAGCAGCTTTTCCGCCGTGGGTAGGGGCACCGGGGAGCTGTTTTTT.

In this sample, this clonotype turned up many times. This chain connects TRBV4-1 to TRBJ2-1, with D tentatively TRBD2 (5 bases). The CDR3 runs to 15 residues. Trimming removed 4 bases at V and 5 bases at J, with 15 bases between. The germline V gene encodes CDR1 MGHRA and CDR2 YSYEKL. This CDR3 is CASSRVGSGHNEQFF. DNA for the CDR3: TGCGCCAGCAGCCGAGTGGGGAGCGGTCACAATGAGCAGTTCTTC.

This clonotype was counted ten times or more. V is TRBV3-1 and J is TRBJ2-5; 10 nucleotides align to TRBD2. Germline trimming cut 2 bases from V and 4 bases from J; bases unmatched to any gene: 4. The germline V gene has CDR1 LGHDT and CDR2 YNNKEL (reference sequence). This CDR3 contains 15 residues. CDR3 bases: TGTGCCAGCAGCCAAAGCGGGGGGGCCCGAGAGACCCAGTACTTC. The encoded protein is CASSQSGGARETQYF.

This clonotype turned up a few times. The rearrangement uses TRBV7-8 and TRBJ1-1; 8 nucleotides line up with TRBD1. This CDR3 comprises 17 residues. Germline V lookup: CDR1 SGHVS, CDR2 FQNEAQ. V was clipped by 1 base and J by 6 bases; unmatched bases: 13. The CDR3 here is CASSLESGGAYVSEAFF. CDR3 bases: TGTGCCAGCAGCTTAGAATCAGGGGGCGCATATGTCTCTGAAGCTTTCTTT.

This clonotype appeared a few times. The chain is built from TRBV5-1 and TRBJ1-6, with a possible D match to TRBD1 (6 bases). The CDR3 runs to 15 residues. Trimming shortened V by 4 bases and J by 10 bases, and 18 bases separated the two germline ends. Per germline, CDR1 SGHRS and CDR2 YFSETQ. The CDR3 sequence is CASSPATGNQSPLHF. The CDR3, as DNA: TGCGCCAGCAGCCCGGCTACAGGGAATCAATCACCCCTCCACTTT.